Sequencing of this TCR beta chain was carried out in a study of Ad26.COV2.S vaccination and SARS-CoV-2 variants. The germline V gene has CDR1 SNHLY and CDR2 FYNNEI. Trimming cost V 4 bases and J 11 bases, with 14 bases left between them. CDR3 length equals 13 residues. As to this clone: Its matching antigen is unknown.

TCRdb's table, derived via immunoSEQ multiplex PCR, lists solely in-frame clones and lacks some. The sample holds around 140,000 clones; 86% are singletons and the top ten take around 5%. Study-level results: Total T cell responses, in the TCR breadth and depth analyses, may have been underestimated.

The chain has TRBV2 and TRBJ1-4; D might be TRBD1 (5 bases). The sample was peripheral blood, taken after recovery from COVID-19. The sequence came from a human donor who had recovered from COVID-19. The CDR3: CASSVGPGGKLFF. CDR3 coding DNA: TGTGCCAGCAGTGTTGGACCTGGGGGGAAACTGTTTTTT.